This TCR beta chain came from a study of blood T cell repertoires in COVID-19. Study-level background: Some COVID-19 samples were acute and others convalescent; all came from the United States, Italy and Spain. Sample material is recorded as cDNA or gDNA derived from T cells, B-cell-depleted T cells, or PBMCs.

The CDR3 covers 15 residues. Germline V lookup: CDR1 SGHRS, CDR2 YFSETQ. Trimming at V came to 0 bases and at J to 0 bases, leaving 2 bases not matched to a gene. In this sample, this clone turned up once. In the source study's methods: Researchers report that nucleated cell counts were estimated from reference gene primer amplification. Only in-frame clones appear in the TCRdb table, and some are missing; sequencing was by immunoSEQ multiplex PCR. V, J and clone size reflect that table, while D and trimming were determined from the DNA. Of roughly 200,000 clones listed, almost 90% are singletons. This receptor was taken from a man aged 18-30 years with active or convalescent COVID-19. The rearrangement joins TRBV5-1 to TRBJ2-7; TRBD1 aligns across 8 bases. The sample comprised peripheral blood. The DNA for the CDR3 is TGCGCCAGCAGCTTGGACAGGGGGAGCTCCTACGAGCAGTACTTC. This encodes CASSLDRGSSYEQYF.